This T cell receptor (beta chain) was observed in a study of CD8+ T cells in alopecia areata. Study results and caveats: Among patients, TCR sharing was less clear than in mice, a difference possibly due in part to HLA diversity in the patient population. Normal skin's resident alphabeta T cells are also sequenced in scalp samples. Compared with normal scalp, lesional scalp had higher clonality and more expanded CD8+ clones.

As concerns this clone: Its antigen is unknown.

CDR3 size: 18 residues. CDR1 and CDR2 from the germline V gene are LGHNA and YNFKEQ. V shed 2 bases and J shed 0 bases, with 16 bases lying between them. The authors extracted RNA and reverse transcribed it into cDNA as the sequencing template. Assay used: immunoSEQ multiplex PCR; TCRdb lists only in-frame clones, some missing. The sample lists 120,000 to 150,000 clones, approximately 56% occurring once. Sequenced: CD8+ T cells sorted from blood. The J gene is TRBJ2-2, the V gene TRBV4-2; D possibly corresponds to TRBD1 (7 bases). The receptor was derived from a human donor in good health. In DNA, the CDR3 is TGTGCCAGCAGCCAACCTATCAGGGGGGCCCCGAACACCGGGGAGCTGTTTTTT. Its protein product is CASSQPIRGAPNTGELFF.